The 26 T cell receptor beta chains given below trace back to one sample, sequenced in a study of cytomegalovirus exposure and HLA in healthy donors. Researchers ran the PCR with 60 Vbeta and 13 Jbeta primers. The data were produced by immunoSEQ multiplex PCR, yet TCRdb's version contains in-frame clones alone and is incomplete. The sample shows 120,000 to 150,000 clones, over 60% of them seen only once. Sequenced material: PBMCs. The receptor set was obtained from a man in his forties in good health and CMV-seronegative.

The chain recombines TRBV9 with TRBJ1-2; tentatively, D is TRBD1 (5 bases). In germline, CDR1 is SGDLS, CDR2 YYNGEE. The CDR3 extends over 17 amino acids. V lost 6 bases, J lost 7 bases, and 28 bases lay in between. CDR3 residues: CASKGQGLQELVSGYTF. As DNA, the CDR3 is TGTGCCAGCAAGGGGCAGGGTCTTCAAGAATTGGTCTCTGGCTACACCTTC. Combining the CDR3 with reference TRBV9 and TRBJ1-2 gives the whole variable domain DSGVTQTPKHLITATGQRVTLRCSPRSGDLSVYWYQQSLDQGLQFLIQYYNGEERAKGNILERFSAQQFPDLHSELNLSSLELGDSALYFCASKGQGLQELVSGYTFGSGTRLTVV.

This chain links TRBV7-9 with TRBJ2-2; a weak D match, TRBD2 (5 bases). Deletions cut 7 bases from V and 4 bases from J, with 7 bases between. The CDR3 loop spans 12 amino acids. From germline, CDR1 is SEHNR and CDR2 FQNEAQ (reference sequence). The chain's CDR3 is CASNRGTGELFF. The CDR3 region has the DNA TGTGCCAGCAACCGGGGCACCGGGGAGCTGTTTTTT.

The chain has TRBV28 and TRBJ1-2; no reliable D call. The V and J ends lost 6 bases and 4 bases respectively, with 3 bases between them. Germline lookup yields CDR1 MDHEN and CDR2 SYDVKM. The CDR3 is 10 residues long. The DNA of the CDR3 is TGTGCCAGCAGAGCCTATGGCTACACCTTC. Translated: CASRAYGYTF.

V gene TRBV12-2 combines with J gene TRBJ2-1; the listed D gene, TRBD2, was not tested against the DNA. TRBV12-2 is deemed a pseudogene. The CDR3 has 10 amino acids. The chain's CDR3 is CASRLLEQFF. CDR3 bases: TGTGCAAGTCGCTTACTTGAGCAGTTCTTC.

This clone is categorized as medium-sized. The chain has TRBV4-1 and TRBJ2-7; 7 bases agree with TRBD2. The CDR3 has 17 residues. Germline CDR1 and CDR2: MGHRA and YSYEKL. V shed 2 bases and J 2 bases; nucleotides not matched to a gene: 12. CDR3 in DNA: TGCGCCAGCAGCCAATCCCCCCTGGGCGGGAGTCCCTACGAGCAGTACTTC. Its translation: CASSQSPLGGSPYEQYF.

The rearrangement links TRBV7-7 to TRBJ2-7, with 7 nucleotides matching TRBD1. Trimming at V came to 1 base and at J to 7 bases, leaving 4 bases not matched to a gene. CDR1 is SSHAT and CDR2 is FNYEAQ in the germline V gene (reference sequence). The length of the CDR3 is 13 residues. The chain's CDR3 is CASSLEDREEQYF. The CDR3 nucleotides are TGTGCCAGCAGCTTAGAAGACAGGGAAGAGCAGTACTTC.

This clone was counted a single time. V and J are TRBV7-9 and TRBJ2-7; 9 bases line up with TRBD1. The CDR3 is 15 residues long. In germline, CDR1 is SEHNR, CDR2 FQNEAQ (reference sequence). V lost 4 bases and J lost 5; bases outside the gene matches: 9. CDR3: CASSSRGDRVHEQYF. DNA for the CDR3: TGTGCCAGCAGCTCCCGCGGGGACAGGGTCCACGAGCAGTACTTC.

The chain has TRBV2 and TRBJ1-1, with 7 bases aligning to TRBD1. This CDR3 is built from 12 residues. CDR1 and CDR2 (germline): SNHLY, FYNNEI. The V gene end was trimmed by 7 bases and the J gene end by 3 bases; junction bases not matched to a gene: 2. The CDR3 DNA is TGTGCCAGCATTCAGGGGGACACTGAAGCTTTCTTT. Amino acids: CASIQGDTEAFF.

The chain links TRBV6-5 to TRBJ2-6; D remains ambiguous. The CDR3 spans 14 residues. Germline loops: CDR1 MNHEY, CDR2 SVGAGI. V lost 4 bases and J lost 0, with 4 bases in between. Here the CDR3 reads CASSSYSGANVLTF. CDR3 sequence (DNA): TGTGCCAGCAGTTCCTACTCTGGGGCCAACGTCCTGACTTTC.

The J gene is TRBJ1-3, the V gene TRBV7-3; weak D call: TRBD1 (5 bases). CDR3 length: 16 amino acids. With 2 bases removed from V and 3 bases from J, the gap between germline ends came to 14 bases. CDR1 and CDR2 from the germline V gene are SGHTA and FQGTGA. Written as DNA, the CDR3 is TGTGCCAGCAGCTTAGGAGGAGGGGTTTATGGAAACACCATATATTTT. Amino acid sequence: CASSLGGGVYGNTIYF.

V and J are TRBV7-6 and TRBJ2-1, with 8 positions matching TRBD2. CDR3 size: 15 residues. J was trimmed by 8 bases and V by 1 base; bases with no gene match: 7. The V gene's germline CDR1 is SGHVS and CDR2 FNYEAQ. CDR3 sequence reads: CASSLGAGGRDEQFF. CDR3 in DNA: TGTGCCAGCAGCTTAGGTGCGGGAGGCCGAGATGAGCAGTTCTTC.

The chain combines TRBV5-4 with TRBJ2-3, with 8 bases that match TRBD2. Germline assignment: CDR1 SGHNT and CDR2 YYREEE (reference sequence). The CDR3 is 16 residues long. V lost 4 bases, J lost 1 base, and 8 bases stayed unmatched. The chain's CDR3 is CASSRPGLAGTDTQYF. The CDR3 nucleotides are TGTGCCAGCAGCCGCCCTGGACTAGCAGGCACAGATACGCAGTATTTT. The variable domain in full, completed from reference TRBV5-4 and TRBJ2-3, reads ETGVTQSPTHLIKTRGQQVTLRCSSQSGHNTVSWYQQALGQGPQFIFQYYREEENGRGNFPPRFSGLQFPNYSSELNVNALELDDSALYLCASSRPGLAGTDTQYFGPGTRLTVL.

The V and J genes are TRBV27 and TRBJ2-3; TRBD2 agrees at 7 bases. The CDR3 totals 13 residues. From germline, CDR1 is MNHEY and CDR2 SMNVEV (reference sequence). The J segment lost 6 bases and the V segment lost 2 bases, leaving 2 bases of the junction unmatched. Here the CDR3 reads CASSLMRGDTQYF. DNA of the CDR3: TGTGCCAGCAGTTTAATGCGGGGGGATACGCAGTATTTT.

CDR3 bases: TGTGCCAGCAGCTTAGAGCAGGGGGGCACAGATACGCAGTATTTT. Its protein product is CASSLEQGGTDTQYF. The chain has TRBV11-3 and TRBJ2-3; the match to TRBD1 covers 7 bases. The CDR3 consists of 15 residues. Germline values: CDR1 SGHNT, CDR2 YENEEA. Losses at the gene ends were 0 bases for V and 1 base for J; bases not matched to a gene: 1.

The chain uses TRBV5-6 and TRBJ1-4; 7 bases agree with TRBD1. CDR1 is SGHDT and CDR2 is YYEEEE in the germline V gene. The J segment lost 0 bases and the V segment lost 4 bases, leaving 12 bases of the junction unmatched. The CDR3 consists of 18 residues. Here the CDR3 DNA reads TGTGCCAGCAGCATACGACAGGGCGCGTTTGCAACTAATGAAAAACTGTTTTTT. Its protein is CASSIRQGAFATNEKLFF.

CDR3 in DNA: TGTGCCAGCAGCCCCCTCACGGCGGATGTTCGGGGTGTCGGCACAGATACGCAGTATTTT. Translating it yields CASSPLTADVRGVGTDTQYF. The genes are TRBV27 and TRBJ2-3; a weak D match, TRBD2 (5 bases). Deletions cut 6 bases from V and 1 base from J, with 29 bases between. The CDR3 spans 20 residues. The germline V gene has CDR1 MNHEY and CDR2 SMNVEV (reference sequence).

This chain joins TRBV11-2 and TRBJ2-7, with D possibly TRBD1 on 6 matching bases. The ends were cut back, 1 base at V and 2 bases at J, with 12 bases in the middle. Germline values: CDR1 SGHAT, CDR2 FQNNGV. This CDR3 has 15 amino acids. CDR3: CASSLGVGGTYEQYF. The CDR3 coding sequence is TGTGCCAGCAGCTTAGGGGTTGGGGGCACCTACGAGCAGTACTTC. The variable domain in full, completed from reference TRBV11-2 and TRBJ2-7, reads EAGVAQSPRYKIIEKRQSVAFWCNPISGHATLYWYQQILGQGPKLLIQFQNNGVVDDSQLPKDRFSAERLKGVDSTLKIQPAKLEDSAVYLCASSLGVGGTYEQYFGPGTRLTVT.

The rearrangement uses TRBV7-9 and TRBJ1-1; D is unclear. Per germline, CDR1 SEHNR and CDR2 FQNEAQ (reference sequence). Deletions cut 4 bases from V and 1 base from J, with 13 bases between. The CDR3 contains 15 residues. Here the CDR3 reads CASSSRAGENTEAFF. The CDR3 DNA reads TGTGCCAGCAGCTCTAGGGCGGGTGAGAACACTGAAGCTTTCTTT.

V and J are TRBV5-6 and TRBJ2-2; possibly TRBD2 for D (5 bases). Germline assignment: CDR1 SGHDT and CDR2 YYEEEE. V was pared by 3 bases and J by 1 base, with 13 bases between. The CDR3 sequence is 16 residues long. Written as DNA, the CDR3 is TGTGCCAGCAGCTCGCCTATTCGGGAGAACACCGGGGAGCTGTTTTTT. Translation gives CASSSPIRENTGELFF.

The CDR3 sequence: CTSSQGKKVVAGSSYEQYF. DNA for the CDR3: TGCACCAGCAGCCAAGGAAAGAAAGTGGTAGCGGGAAGCTCCTACGAGCAGTACTTC. V gene TRBV1 combines with J gene TRBJ2-5; the table's D call, TRBD2, has no DNA check behind it. The end of the DNA is better explained by TRBJ2-7, so the J call may be wrong. TRBV1 is termed a pseudogene. The CDR3 has 19 amino acids.

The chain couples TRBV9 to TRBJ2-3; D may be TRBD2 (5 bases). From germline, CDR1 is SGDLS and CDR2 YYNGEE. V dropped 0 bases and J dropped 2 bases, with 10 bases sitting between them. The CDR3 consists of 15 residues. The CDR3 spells CASSVDSGHTDTQYF. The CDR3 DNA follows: TGTGCCAGCAGCGTAGACAGCGGCCACACAGATACGCAGTATTTT.

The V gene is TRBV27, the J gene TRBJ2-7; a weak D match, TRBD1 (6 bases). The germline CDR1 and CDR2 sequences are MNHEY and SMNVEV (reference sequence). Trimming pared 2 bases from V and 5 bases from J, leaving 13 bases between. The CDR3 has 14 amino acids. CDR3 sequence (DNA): TGTGCCAGCAGTTTAAACAGGGAATCCGACGAGCAGTACTTC. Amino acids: CASSLNRESDEQYF.

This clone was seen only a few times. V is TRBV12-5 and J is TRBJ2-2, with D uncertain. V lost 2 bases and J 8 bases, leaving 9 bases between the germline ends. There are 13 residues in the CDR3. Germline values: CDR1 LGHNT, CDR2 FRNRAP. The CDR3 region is CASGLSLAGELFF. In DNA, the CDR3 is TGTGCTAGTGGTTTGTCCTTGGCTGGGGAGCTGTTTTTT.

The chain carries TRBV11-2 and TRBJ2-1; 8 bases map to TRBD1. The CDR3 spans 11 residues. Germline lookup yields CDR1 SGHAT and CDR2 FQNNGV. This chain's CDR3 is CVIDRGNEQFF. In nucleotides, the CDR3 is TGTGTAATCGACAGGGGCAATGAGCAGTTCTTC.

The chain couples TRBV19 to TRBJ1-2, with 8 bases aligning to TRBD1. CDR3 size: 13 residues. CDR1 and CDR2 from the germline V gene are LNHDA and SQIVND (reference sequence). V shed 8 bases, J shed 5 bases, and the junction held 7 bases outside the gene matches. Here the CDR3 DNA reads TGTGCCAGTGAGACGGGACAGGCGTATGGCTACACCTTC. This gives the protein CASETGQAYGYTF.

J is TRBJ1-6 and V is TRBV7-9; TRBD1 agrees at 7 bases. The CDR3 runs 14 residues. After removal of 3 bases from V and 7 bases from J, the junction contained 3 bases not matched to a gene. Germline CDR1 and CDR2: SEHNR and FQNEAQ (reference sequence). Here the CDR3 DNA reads TGTGCCAGCAGCTTTGTGGGACAGAATTCACCCCTCCACTTT. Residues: CASSFVGQNSPLHF.